Each of the 23 T cell receptor beta chains below was sequenced from the same sample in a study of blood T cell repertoires in COVID-19. Assay used: immunoSEQ multiplex PCR; TCRdb lists only in-frame clones, some missing. The profile shows over 200,000 clones, approximately 91% of them singletons. Specimen: peripheral blood. These receptors all stem from a woman aged 60-70 years with acute or convalescent COVID-19.

The rearrangement joins TRBV20-1 to TRBJ1-2; 7 nucleotides align to TRBD1. The CDR3 has 14 residues. Germline trimming cut 6 bases from V and 4 bases from J; bases unmatched to any gene: 11. Per germline, CDR1 DFQATT and CDR2 SNEGSKA (reference sequence). The CDR3 loop reads CSASPTGAAYGYTF. The CDR3 bases are TGCAGTGCCAGTCCCACAGGGGCCGCCTATGGCTACACCTTC.

The chain joins TRBV10-3 to TRBJ2-1, with 7 bases matching TRBD1. The ends lost 6 bases at V and 3 bases at J; junction bases unmatched: 2. Germline CDR1 reads ENHRY; CDR2 reads SYGVKD. This CDR3 has 13 residues. The CDR3 bases are TGTGCCATCAGCTACAGGGGCTACAATGAGCAGTTCTTC. This gives the protein CAISYRGYNEQFF.

This chain connects TRBV18 to TRBJ1-6; a possible D gene is TRBD1 (5 bases). This CDR3 is built from 14 residues. Per germline, CDR1 KGHSH and CDR2 LQKENI. V was cut by 6 bases and J by 4 bases, with 10 bases left in between. As DNA, the CDR3 is TGTGCCAGCTCTGGGGCCAGTTATAATTCACCCCTCCACTTT. Its protein is CASSGASYNSPLHF. The full variable domain, rest sourced from reference TRBV18 and TRBJ1-6, is NAGVMQNPRHLVRRRGQEARLRCSPMKGHSHVYWYRQLPEEGLKFMVYLQKENIIDESGMPKERFSAEFPKEGPSILRIQQVVRGDSAAYFCASSGASYNSPLHFGNGTRLTVT.

This chain links TRBV12-3 or TRBV12-4 with TRBJ1-2; 10 bases line up with TRBD1. The CDR3 contains 12 residues. V trimming: 6 bases; J trimming: 9 bases; junction bases outside the gene matches: 4. The CDR3 loop is CASRRDRGSYTF. The CDR3 DNA reads as TGTGCCAGCAGACGGGACAGGGGAAGCTACACCTTC.

This clone was detected once. This rearrangement joins TRBV7-8 to TRBJ2-7; D is ambiguous. The CDR3 totals 13 residues. Trimming removed 3 bases at V and 2 bases at J, with 8 bases between. CDR1 is SGHVS and CDR2 is FQNEAQ in the germline V gene. This CDR3 reads CASSFSPTYEQYF. The CDR3 nucleotides are TGTGCCAGCAGCTTTAGCCCGACCTACGAGCAGTACTTC.

The chain combines TRBV15 with TRBJ1-1, with D hard to call. V shed 3 bases and J shed 0 bases, with 11 bases lying between them. Germline V lookup: CDR1 LNHNV, CDR2 YYDKDF (reference sequence). CDR3 length: 15 amino acids. CDR3 sequence reads: CATSRGGELNTEAFF. CDR3 DNA: TGTGCCACCAGCAGGGGTGGGGAGTTGAACACTGAAGCTTTCTTT.

This chain joins TRBV6-5 and TRBJ1-4; D is ambiguous. Trimming left V 6 bases short and J 0 bases short, with 11 bases between. Germline-derived CDR1 and CDR2 are MNHEY and SVGAGI. This CDR3 has 15 residues. CDR3 sequence reads: CASSGLDATNEKLFF. The CDR3 nucleotides are TGTGCCAGCAGCGGACTTGACGCAACTAATGAAAAACTGTTTTTT.

The chain carries TRBV14 and TRBJ2-7; 9 bases map to TRBD2. V trimming: 2 bases; J trimming: 1 base; junction bases outside the gene matches: 9. CDR3 length: 17 amino acids. The germline V gene encodes CDR1 SGHDN and CDR2 FVKESK. The chain's CDR3 is CASSQPTPSGDSYEQYF. Written as DNA, the CDR3 is TGTGCCAGCAGCCAACCCACTCCTAGCGGGGATTCCTACGAGCAGTACTTC. Drawing the rest from reference TRBV14 and TRBJ2-7, the complete variable domain is EAGVTQFPSHSVIEKGQTVTLRCDPISGHDNLYWYRRVMGKEIKFLLHFVKESKQDESGMPNNRFLAERTGGTYSTLKVQPAELEDSGVYFCASSQPTPSGDSYEQYFGPGTRLTVT.

The J gene is TRBJ1-3, the V gene TRBV5-4; 10 nucleotides line up with TRBD1. The CDR3 has 17 amino acids. CDR1 and CDR2 from the germline V gene are SGHNT and YYREEE (reference sequence). The ends lost 3 bases at V and 0 bases at J; junction bases unmatched: 6. Written as DNA, the CDR3 is TGTGCCAGCAGCTCGGGACAGGGGTCAAGCTCTGGAAACACCATATATTTT. Protein product: CASSSGQGSSSGNTIYF. The complete variable domain, with remaining parts taken from reference TRBV5-4 and TRBJ1-3, reads ETGVTQSPTHLIKTRGQQVTLRCSSQSGHNTVSWYQQALGQGPQFIFQYYREEENGRGNFPPRFSGLQFPNYSSELNVNALELDDSALYLCASSSGQGSSSGNTIYFGEGSWLTVV.

This CDR3 reads CASSSQNGAKNIQYF. The CDR3 DNA is TGTGCCAGCAGCTCCCAAAACGGAGCCAAAAACATTCAGTACTTC. This sequence joins TRBV11-2 and TRBJ2-4; no firm D call. V shed 4 bases and J shed 0 bases, with 10 bases lying between them. The CDR3 sequence is 15 residues long. The germline gives CDR1 SGHAT, CDR2 FQNNGV.

This clone has just one count. The chain joins TRBV29-1 to TRBJ1-5, with D possibly TRBD1 on 6 matching bases. CDR1 and CDR2 (germline): SQVTM, ANQGSEA. The V end lost 5 bases, the J end lost 6 bases, and 14 bases lay between the germline ends. This CDR3 is 13 amino acids long. Here the CDR3 reads CSVRTGLGQPQHF. As DNA, the CDR3 is TGCAGCGTTCGCACAGGGCTAGGTCAGCCCCAGCATTTT.

The rearrangement joins TRBV11-2 to TRBJ1-5, with a weak D call TRBD1 (5 bases). There are 16 residues in the CDR3. CDR1 SGHAT and CDR2 FQNNGV come from the germline V gene. The V gene lost 0 bases and the J gene lost 4 bases, with 13 bases spanning the gap. The DNA of the CDR3 is TGTGCCAGCAGCTTAGAAGTAAGGGGTGGGAATCAGCCCCAGCATTTT. It translates to CASSLEVRGGNQPQHF.

The DNA for the CDR3 is TGTGCCAGCAGCCAAGAGAGGAGATTGATCACTGAAGCTTTCTTT. Its protein product is CASSQERRLITEAFF. This chain uses TRBV14 with TRBJ1-1; D gene uncertain. This CDR3 region has 15 residues. Per the germline V gene, CDR1 is SGHDN and CDR2 is FVKESK. The V and J ends lost 0 bases and 4 bases respectively, with 12 bases between them.

The V call is TRBV4-2, the J call TRBJ2-1, with D possibly matching TRBD2 (6 bases). V lost 1 base, J lost 8 bases, and 9 bases lay in between. This CDR3 is built from 13 residues. In germline, CDR1 is LGHNA, CDR2 YNFKEQ. CDR3 residues: CASSQAGEDEQFF. CDR3 bases: TGTGCCAGCAGCCAAGCCGGGGAGGATGAGCAGTTCTTC.

This clone has more than one count but fewer than ten. The V gene is TRBV7-9, the J gene TRBJ1-1; unclear D gene. Germline assignment: CDR1 SEHNR and CDR2 FQNEAQ (reference sequence). The CDR3 has 13 amino acids. Trimming removed 5 bases at V and 11 bases at J, with 18 bases between. Here the CDR3 reads CASSPDTQYGAFF. DNA of the CDR3: TGTGCCAGCAGCCCAGACACTCAATATGGGGCTTTCTTT.

This clone was picked up one time. The gene calls are TRBV5-6 and TRBJ1-2; no clear D gene. V was pared by 2 bases and J by 6 bases, with 11 bases between. Germline CDR1 SGHDT, CDR2 YYEEEE. This CDR3 contains 13 residues. CDR3 nucleotides: TGTGCCAGCAGCTTTCCGGGGAAGGATGGCTACACCTTC. It translates to CASSFPGKDGYTF.

This clone was detected only once. The J gene is TRBJ1-1, the V gene TRBV19, with unresolved D. Trimming stripped 5 bases from V and 11 bases from J, with 12 bases between. CDR1 is LNHDA, CDR2 SQIVND, per germline (reference sequence). This CDR3 is 11 amino acids long. The CDR3: CASSFRAGAFF. The CDR3 bases are TGTGCCAGTAGTTTCCGGGCGGGGGCTTTCTTT.

This clone was seen a single time. The CDR3 here is CASSPRPAGTSGRFTDTQYF. CDR3 nucleotide sequence: TGTGCCAGCAGCCCCAGGCCCGCCGGGACTAGCGGGAGGTTTACAGATACGCAGTATTTT. The gene calls are TRBV9 and TRBJ2-3; TRBD2 aligns across 15 bases. Germline V gene sequence: CDR1 SGDLS, CDR2 YYNGEE. J gave up 3 bases and V 4 bases, and 15 bases lay outside the gene matches. The CDR3 consists of 20 residues.

V gene TRBV5-1 combines with J gene TRBJ1-1; D not resolved. V was clipped by 4 bases and J by 2 bases, with 12 bases between them. Germline V lookup: CDR1 SGHRS, CDR2 YFSETQ. This CDR3 has 14 residues. The DNA of the CDR3 is TGCGCCAGCAGCCCGGGGAGCACCAACACTGAAGCTTTCTTT. It codes for CASSPGSTNTEAFF. Full variable domain (remainder filled in from reference TRBV5-1 and TRBJ1-1): KAGVTQTPRYLIKTRGQQVTLSCSPISGHRSVSWYQQTPGQGLQFLFEYFSETQRNKGNFPGRFSGRQFSNSRSEMNVSTLELGDSALYLCASSPGSTNTEAFFGQGTRLTVV.

This rearrangement joins TRBV6-2 or TRBV6-3 to TRBJ1-5; TRBD1 aligns across 7 bases. This CDR3 region has 16 residues. Germline V lookup: CDR1 MNHEY, CDR2 SVGEGT. After removal of 4 bases from V and 0 bases from J, the junction contained 6 bases not matched to a gene. In DNA form, the CDR3 reads TGTGCCAGCAGTTCATGGGCAGGGGGTAGCAATCAGCCCCAGCATTTT. Its protein product is CASSSWAGGSNQPQHF.

This chain joins TRBV11-2 and TRBJ2-5; possible D gene TRBD2, 5 bases. CDR3 length equals 13 residues. Germline CDR1 SGHAT, CDR2 FQNNGV. V was trimmed by 4 bases and J by 1 base, leaving 7 bases between them. The CDR3 sequence: CASSSTIQETQYF. Here the CDR3 DNA reads TGTGCCAGCAGCTCGACTATCCAAGAGACCCAGTACTTC.

CDR3 protein: CASSSTGGNYGYTF. CDR3 nucleotide sequence: TGTGCCAGCAGCTCGACAGGGGGTAATTATGGCTACACCTTC. V and J are TRBV28 and TRBJ1-2; 9 bases align to TRBD1. The CDR3 runs to 14 residues. Germline V gene data show CDR1 as MDHEN and CDR2 as SYDVKM. The V segment lost 6 bases and the J segment 5 bases; nucleotides outside the gene matches: 7.

This clone has more than one count but fewer than ten. The rearrangement joins TRBV4-2 to TRBJ2-3; the D gene is possibly TRBD2 (5 bases). This CDR3 is 15 amino acids long. Trimming pared 2 bases from V and 2 bases from J, leaving 11 bases between. CDR1 is LGHNA and CDR2 is YNFKEQ in the germline V gene. Written as DNA, the CDR3 is TGTGCCAGCAGCCAAAACCCCGGGAACACAGATACGCAGTATTTT. This sequence encodes CASSQNPGNTDTQYF.